This T cell receptor (beta chain) was documented in a study of PD-1 blockade in mismatch repair-deficient tumors. TCRdb keeps only in-frame clones here, not all; method: immunoSEQ multiplex PCR. The data contain nearly 9,000 clones, approximately 88% of them singletons. Time point meaning: roughly 10-day in vitro stimulation with candidate neoantigen peptide 7. Several ELISpot-reactive neoantigen peptides each drove a roughly eleven-day in vitro stimulation. An identically run culture lacking peptide was the fold-change baseline. The germline V and J ends were trimmed by 7 bases and 3 bases, with 10 bases remaining between them. This CDR3 has 13 amino acids. In germline, CDR1 is SNHLY, CDR2 FYNNEI. This clone turned up a few times. Its target is not known. General observations from the study: About 5% of the 142 peptide-expanded blood TCRs were also found in tumor. Tumor-resident clones, often absent from pretreatment blood, expanded after pembrolizumab and then contracted.

The receptor comes from an adult with mismatch repair-deficient cancer. The rearrangement links TRBV2 to TRBJ1-5; D is unclear. This specimen was cells cultured in vitro, taken from a patient treated with pembrolizumab. In DNA, the CDR3 is TGTGCCAGCACGCAACAGCTCAATCAGCCCCAGCATTTT. Translating it yields CASTQQLNQPQHF.